Sequencing of this T cell receptor beta chain was carried out in a study of Ad26.COV2.S vaccination and SARS-CoV-2 variants. Study at large: Intramuscularly, Ad26.COV2.S was given either once or twice, 56 days apart. Points from the study as a whole: Placebo recipients showed lower spike-specific TCR breadth than vaccinees. Reported post-vaccination CD8+ and CD4+ T cell responses to spike showed substantial breadth.

Sequenced by immunoSEQ multiplex PCR; TCRdb stores in-frame clones only, minus some. The data show approximately 400,000 clones, 80% to 90% seen once. As to this clone: Its antigen remains unknown.

Noted treatment: around 19 received Ad26.COV2.S at low or high dose, single or two shots; roughly five received placebo; per-sample allocation not given. Following the first vaccine or placebo injection, samples were taken on day 63. Based in Boston, the donor was an adult of 18-55 years. Specimen: peripheral blood, collected in a trial of Ad26.COV2.S vaccine versus placebo. This TCR was recovered from a person between 18 and 65 years old who received the Ad26.COV2.S COVID-19 vaccine or a placebo.

This CDR3 reads CASSLEGGSNYGYTF. The CDR3 region has the DNA TGTGCCAGCAGTTTAGAGGGCGGGTCTAACTATGGCTACACCTTC. This chain connects TRBV27 to TRBJ1-2; D gene uncertain. This CDR3 is built from 15 residues. Trimming cost V 2 bases and J 0 bases, with 10 bases left between them. In germline, CDR1 is MNHEY, CDR2 SMNVEV (reference sequence).